What follows are 30 T cell receptor beta chains derived from one specimen sequenced in a study of T cells after yellow fever vaccination. TCRdb itself ran the 5' RACE reads through MiXCR, one entry per CDR3 protein. Of 150,000 to 200,000 distinct CDR3 sequences detected, 7% to 10% appear once; the ten largest clones hold about a third. The sequences come from CD8+ T cells sorted from PBMCs, collected 45 days after the yellow fever booster vaccination. Receptors originate from a young man who received the YFV17D yellow fever vaccine.

This clonotype appeared many times. The chain has TRBV4-1 and TRBJ2-2; 7 bases align to TRBD1. CDR3 size: 16 residues. The V segment lost 4 bases and the J segment 0 bases; nucleotides outside the gene matches: 5. Germline V lookup: CDR1 MGHRA, CDR2 YSYEKL. The CDR3 here is CASSRGQAPNTGELFF. The CDR3 region has the DNA TGCGCCAGCAGCCGAGGACAGGCTCCGAACACCGGGGAGCTGTTTTTT.

This clonotype was counted a few times. This sequence joins TRBV7-2 and TRBJ2-1; 11 positions match TRBD2. Germline V CDR1 and CDR2: SGHTA, FQGNSA. Germline trimming cut 1 base from V and 8 bases from J; bases unmatched to any gene: 4. The CDR3 has 15 amino acids. The CDR3 DNA follows: TGTGCCAGCAGCTTAGGAGGTAGCGGGGGGGATGAGCAGTTCTTC. It specifies CASSLGGSGGDEQFF. The variable domain in full, with the rest retrieved from reference TRBV7-2 and TRBJ2-1, is GAGVSQSPSNKVTEKGKDVELRCDPISGHTALYWYRQSLGQGLEFLIYFQGNSAPDKSGLPSDRFSAERTGGSVSTLTIQRTQQEDSAVYLCASSLGGSGGDEQFFGPGTRLTVL.

The chain links TRBV4-3 to TRBJ1-1; unclear D gene. The CDR3 runs to 18 residues. Germline V gives CDR1 LGHNA, CDR2 YSLEER. Deletions cut 0 bases from V and 1 base from J, with 18 bases between. The CDR3 nucleotides read TGCGCCAGCAGCCAAGAAATCCCTGCGGGGTCCACGAACACTGAAGCTTTCTTT. Amino acid sequence: CASSQEIPAGSTNTEAFF.

This clonotype was detected many times. The J gene is TRBJ2-5, the V gene TRBV5-1; D ambiguous. V was pared by 3 bases and J by 5 bases, with 11 bases between. CDR3 length: 13 residues. In germline, CDR1 is SGHRS, CDR2 YFSETQ. Here the CDR3 reads CASSSDGRETQYF. Written as DNA, the CDR3 is TGCGCCAGCAGCTCCGACGGGCGGGAGACCCAGTACTTC.

The rearrangement joins TRBV7-2 to TRBJ1-3; no definite D call. This CDR3 region has 15 residues. Trimming took off 1 base at V and 0 bases at J, with 7 bases between the two ends. Germline V lookup: CDR1 SGHTA, CDR2 FQGNSA. Here the CDR3 reads CASSLGTASGNTIYF. CDR3 in DNA: TGTGCCAGCAGCTTAGGAACAGCCTCTGGAAACACCATATATTTT. Variable domain in full (rest from reference TRBV7-2 and TRBJ1-3): GAGVSQSPSNKVTEKGKDVELRCDPISGHTALYWYRQSLGQGLEFLIYFQGNSAPDKSGLPSDRFSAERTGGSVSTLTIQRTQQEDSAVYLCASSLGTASGNTIYFGEGSWLTVV.

The chain uses TRBV29-1 and TRBJ2-2, with D unclear. Germline lookup yields CDR1 SQVTM and CDR2 ANQGSEA. Trimming removed 7 bases at V and 5 bases at J, with 11 bases between. This CDR3 comprises 12 residues. CDR3 nucleotide sequence: TGCAGCGACGTACAGCAAACCGGGGAGCTGTTTTTT. Translation: CSDVQQTGELFF.

The chain links TRBV19 to TRBJ2-1; possible D gene TRBD1, 6 bases. Germline loops: CDR1 LNHDA, CDR2 SQIVND (reference sequence). Trimming cost V 3 bases and J 8 bases, with 8 bases left between them. The CDR3 spans 12 residues. Here the CDR3 reads CASSMSGDEQFF. CDR3 in DNA: TGTGCCAGTAGTATGTCAGGGGATGAGCAGTTCTTC.

This clonotype has at least ten counts. The chain carries TRBV29-1 and TRBJ2-4, with D hard to call. Germline V gene lookup returns CDR1 SQVTM and CDR2 ANQGSEA. The CDR3 loop spans 11 amino acids. Between the trimmed V and J ends, which lost 7 bases and 6 bases, there was a span of 10 bases. This CDR3 reads CSATTGNIQYF. In DNA, the CDR3 is TGCAGCGCCACCACGGGAAACATTCAGTACTTC.

This clonotype was seen a few times. The V call is TRBV15, the J call TRBJ1-5; D is uncertain. The CDR3 has 13 residues. Trimming stripped 0 bases from V and 5 bases from J, with 5 bases between. Germline V lookup: CDR1 LNHNV, CDR2 YYDKDF (reference sequence). CDR3 bases: TGTGCCACCAGCAGAGATAGTTATCAGCCCCAGCATTTT. The encoded protein is CATSRDSYQPQHF.

This chain links TRBV7-9 with TRBJ1-1; D ambiguous. V lost 2 bases, J lost 7 bases, and 5 bases lay in between. Germline V CDR1 and CDR2: SEHNR, FQNEAQ (reference sequence). The CDR3 covers 11 residues. CDR3 region: CASSLRDEAFF. As DNA, the CDR3 is TGTGCCAGCAGCTTACGCGATGAAGCTTTCTTT.

This chain connects TRBV27 to TRBJ2-3; D is undetermined. The CDR3 totals 13 residues. The V end lost 1 base, the J end lost 1 base, and 3 bases lay between the germline ends. CDR1 MNHEY and CDR2 SMNVEV come from the germline V gene (reference sequence). CDR3 DNA sequence: TGTGCCAGCAGTTTATTCGGCACAGATACGCAGTATTTT. It specifies CASSLFGTDTQYF.

The chain employs TRBV6-5 and TRBJ2-1, with a possible D match to TRBD2 (5 bases). CDR1 is MNHEY, CDR2 SVGAGI, per germline. Between the trimmed V and J ends, which lost 5 bases and 3 bases, there was a span of 8 bases. This CDR3 is 13 amino acids long. CDR3 nucleotides: TGTGCCAGCAGTGGCCGGGGCTACAATGAGCAGTTCTTC. Its translation: CASSGRGYNEQFF.

This clonotype was counted many times. This chain joins TRBV5-1 and TRBJ2-7; 8 positions match TRBD1. V shed 3 bases, J shed 3 bases, and the junction held 5 bases outside the gene matches. CDR1 and CDR2 from the germline V gene are SGHRS and YFSETQ. The CDR3 totals 14 residues. The CDR3 loop reads CASSSGQGSYEQYF. For the CDR3, the DNA is TGCGCCAGCAGCTCCGGACAGGGTAGCTACGAGCAGTACTTC.

This clonotype was observed many times. The V gene is TRBV4-1, the J gene TRBJ2-1; TRBD2 matches at 10 bases. The CDR3 extends over 17 amino acids. Germline CDR1 MGHRA, CDR2 YSYEKL. J was trimmed by 1 base and V by 1 base; bases with no gene match: 4. CDR3 nucleotide sequence: TGCGCCAGCAGCCAAGTGTTTAGCGGGGGGTCCTACAATGAGCAGTTCTTC. The encoded protein is CASSQVFSGGSYNEQFF.

A few counts support this clonotype. The chain uses TRBV4-3 and TRBJ2-7; D is unresolved. CDR1 is LGHNA, CDR2 YSLEER, per germline. This CDR3 is built from 13 residues. V gave up 0 bases and J gave up 4 bases, with 7 bases separating them. The CDR3 sequence: CASSQDILYEQYF. The CDR3 coding sequence is TGCGCCAGCAGCCAAGATATATTATACGAGCAGTACTTC.

The CDR3 sequence is CASSHSGPTHWGTEAFF. In DNA form, the CDR3 reads TGCGCCAGCAGCCACTCCGGACCTACACATTGGGGCACTGAAGCTTTCTTT. This chain links TRBV5-1 with TRBJ1-1; D remains unclear. The CDR3 totals 17 residues. Trimming cost V 4 bases and J 4 bases, with 23 bases left between them. Germline CDR1 and CDR2: SGHRS and YFSETQ.

The rearrangement joins TRBV29-1 to TRBJ2-3; tentatively, D is TRBD1 or TRBD2 (5 bases each). The CDR3 covers 14 residues. V was cut by 4 bases and J by 0 bases, with 11 bases left in between. Germline values: CDR1 SQVTM, CDR2 ANQGSEA. CDR3 DNA: TGCAGCGTTGTGGGGGTTCTTAGCACAGATACGCAGTATTTT. It yields the protein CSVVGVLSTDTQYF.

The chain is built from TRBV4-3 and TRBJ2-6; D remains unclear. Trimming removed 0 bases from V and 0 bases from J, with 6 bases in between. There are 16 residues in the CDR3. CDR1 and CDR2 from the germline V gene are LGHNA and YSLEER. The CDR3 spells CASSQDPLSGANVLTF. In DNA form, the CDR3 reads TGCGCCAGCAGCCAAGATCCCCTCTCTGGGGCCAACGTCCTGACTTTC.

The chain combines TRBV10-3 with TRBJ1-2; the D gene is possibly TRBD1 (5 bases). Deletions cut 11 bases from V and 3 bases from J, with 16 bases between. The CDR3 length is 13 residues. Germline values: CDR1 ENHRY, CDR2 SYGVKD. CDR3 protein: CAANQQGDYGYTF. The CDR3, as DNA: TGTGCCGCAAACCAGCAGGGTGACTATGGCTACACCTTC.

A few counts support this clonotype. V is TRBV7-2 and J is TRBJ2-7, with a weak D call TRBD2 (6 bases). V lost 10 bases, J lost 0 bases, and 16 bases lay in between. The V gene's germline CDR1 is SGHTA and CDR2 FQGNSA. The CDR3 runs 14 residues. The CDR3 region has the DNA TGTGCCACCCAGGAGGGGACTCCCTCCTACGAGCAGTACTTC. Translated: CATQEGTPSYEQYF.

This clonotype was seen a handful of times. This CDR3 reads CASSPYRDSLTDTQYF. CDR3 bases: TGTGCCAGTAGCCCTTACCGGGACAGCCTCACAGATACGCAGTATTTT. The rearrangement joins TRBV19 to TRBJ2-3; 7 nucleotides align to TRBD1. Losses at the gene ends were 6 bases for V and 2 bases for J; bases not matched to a gene: 11. This CDR3 has 16 residues. In germline, CDR1 is LNHDA, CDR2 SQIVND (reference sequence).

This sequence joins TRBV7-2 and TRBJ2-3; D not resolved. This CDR3 comprises 14 residues. V was trimmed by 0 bases and J by 2 bases, leaving 6 bases between them. Germline V gene data show CDR1 as SGHTA and CDR2 as FQGNSA. The CDR3 DNA is TGTGCCAGCAGCTTAGCTGTCTCCACAGATACGCAGTATTTT. Translated, it gives CASSLAVSTDTQYF. Full variable domain (rest looked up from reference TRBV7-2 and TRBJ2-3): GAGVSQSPSNKVTEKGKDVELRCDPISGHTALYWYRQSLGQGLEFLIYFQGNSAPDKSGLPSDRFSAERTGGSVSTLTIQRTQQEDSAVYLCASSLAVSTDTQYFGPGTRLTVL.

V usage is TRBV6-5 and J usage is TRBJ2-7; D is unresolved. Germline CDR1 is MNHEY and CDR2 is SVGAGI. This CDR3 is 15 amino acids long. The V and J ends lost 0 bases and 5 bases respectively, with 14 bases between them. Here the CDR3 DNA reads TGTGCCAGCAGTTACTCGAGGAGACGTAACCACGAGCAGTACTTC. It specifies CASSYSRRRNHEQYF.

V usage is TRBV5-1 and J usage is TRBJ2-3; unclear D gene. The CDR3 is 19 amino acids. Trimming pared 3 bases from V and 6 bases from J, leaving 29 bases between. Per germline, CDR1 SGHRS and CDR2 YFSETQ. The CDR3, as DNA: TGCGCCAGCAGCTCAGCCAGTTACCCGGACGGCGAAAGAAGGGATACGCAGTATTTT. Translating gives CASSSASYPDGERRDTQYF.

This clonotype was seen more than once but under ten times. This sequence joins TRBV12-3 or TRBV12-4 and TRBJ1-4; D remains unclear. V gave up 1 base and J gave up 5 bases, with 5 bases separating them. This CDR3 has 13 residues. As DNA, the CDR3 is TGTGCCAGCAGTTTAGAAGGAAATGAAAAACTGTTTTTT. Protein sequence: CASSLEGNEKLFF.

This clonotype was found many times. This chain joins TRBV11-2 and TRBJ2-3; unclear D gene. CDR3 length: 16 residues. In germline, CDR1 is SGHAT, CDR2 FQNNGV. The V and J ends lost 0 bases and 1 base respectively, with 11 bases between them. CDR3 sequence (DNA): TGTGCCAGCAGCTTAGAGGCTGGCCTAGGCACAGATACGCAGTATTTT. Its protein is CASSLEAGLGTDTQYF. Full variable domain (outside the CDR3, taken from reference TRBV11-2 and TRBJ2-3): EAGVAQSPRYKIIEKRQSVAFWCNPISGHATLYWYQQILGQGPKLLIQFQNNGVVDDSQLPKDRFSAERLKGVDSTLKIQPAKLEDSAVYLCASSLEAGLGTDTQYFGPGTRLTVL.

This chain uses TRBV4-2 with TRBJ2-2; no reliable D call. V was pared by 4 bases and J by 5 bases, with 11 bases between. The CDR3 extends over 14 amino acids. Per the germline V gene, CDR1 is LGHNA and CDR2 is YNFKEQ. The CDR3 is CASSPPRWTGELFF. CDR3 DNA sequence: TGTGCCAGCAGCCCCCCCCGGTGGACCGGGGAGCTGTTTTTT.

This clonotype was recorded many times. This chain joins TRBV4-1 and TRBJ1-1; D unclear. The CDR3 totals 10 residues. V was clipped by 0 bases and J by 13 bases, with 6 bases between them. CDR1 is MGHRA, CDR2 YSYEKL, per germline. The CDR3, as DNA: TGCGCCAGCAGCCAAGATATTGGTTTCTTT. This codes for CASSQDIGFF.

The sample holds a few counts of this clonotype. The chain's CDR3 is CASGGSSLNIQYF. DNA of the CDR3: TGTGCCAGCGGGGGTTCGAGTTTAAACATTCAGTACTTC. The chain is built from TRBV6-6 and TRBJ2-4; D tentatively reads TRBD1 or TRBD2 (5 bases each). CDR1 is MNHNY and CDR2 is SVGAGI in the germline V gene (reference sequence). The CDR3 contains 13 residues. V was cut by 8 bases and J by 6 bases, with 14 bases left in between.

A remark on this clonotype: It may be a read error: a sequence one base away is much more abundant. This sequence joins TRBV6-2 or TRBV6-3 and TRBJ2-1, with D maybe TRBD1 (5 bases). From germline, CDR1 is MNHEY and CDR2 SVGEGT. The CDR3 is made up of 16 amino acids. Here the CDR3 reads CASSHSMQGGSWEQFF. The CDR3 DNA reads TGTGCCAGCAGTCACTCGATGCAGGGTGGTTCATGGGAGCAGTTCTTC.